Shown below are 30 T cell receptor beta chains from a single sample sequenced in a study of T cell changes during pregnancy in multiple sclerosis. Clones were read by immunoSEQ multiplex PCR, and TCRdb kept only the in-frame ones, dropping some. This sample has 40,000 to 50,000 clones, with over 85% found just once. The sequencing here drew on CD4+ T cells from peripheral blood mononuclear cells, taken in the first trimester of pregnancy. The receptors shown here come from a female donor with multiple sclerosis, enrolled in a pregnancy study.

Only one count was recorded for this clone. The V and J genes are TRBV9 and TRBJ2-2; D is uncertain. The CDR3 contains 14 residues. V was trimmed by 0 bases and J by 5 bases, leaving 8 bases between them. CDR1 is SGDLS, CDR2 YYNGEE, per germline. CDR3 in amino acids: CASSVATETGELFF. The CDR3 DNA sequence: TGTGCCAGCAGCGTAGCTACCGAGACCGGGGAGCTGTTTTTT.

J is TRBJ2-7 and V is TRBV9; 7 bases line up with TRBD1. The CDR3 covers 14 residues. Germline V CDR1 and CDR2: SGDLS, YYNGEE. V lost 3 bases and J lost 3; bases outside the gene matches: 6. The CDR3 DNA reads TGTGCCAGCAGCGGGACAGGATCGGGCTACGAGCAGTACTTC. The encoded protein is CASSGTGSGYEQYF.

The chain employs TRBV5-1 and TRBJ2-5; no firm D call. Germline CDR1 reads SGHRS; CDR2 reads YFSETQ. V dropped 4 bases and J dropped 2 bases, with 9 bases sitting between them. The CDR3 contains 13 residues. CDR3 loop: CASSPRVQETQYF. CDR3 bases: TGCGCCAGCAGCCCCCGGGTACAAGAGACCCAGTACTTC.

The V gene is TRBV5-4, the J gene TRBJ2-3, with TRBD2 as a possible D gene (6 bases). Germline V gene sequence: CDR1 SGHNT, CDR2 YYREEE (reference sequence). V lost 6 bases and J 1 base, leaving 12 bases between the germline ends. This CDR3 has 14 amino acids. The DNA for the CDR3 is TGTGCCAGCACTCCGGGACTGGGCACAGATACGCAGTATTTT. As protein: CASTPGLGTDTQYF.

The chain recombines TRBV18 with TRBJ2-1, with 10 bases lining up with TRBD1. The CDR3 covers 14 residues. The V gene end was trimmed by 9 bases and the J gene end by 6 bases; junction bases not matched to a gene: 8. Germline lookup yields CDR1 KGHSH and CDR2 LQKENI. This CDR3 reads CASPRDRGPNEQFF. The CDR3 DNA follows: TGTGCCAGTCCCCGGGACAGGGGCCCCAATGAGCAGTTCTTC.

This rearrangement joins TRBV27 to TRBJ1-2; 7 bases line up with TRBD1. V gave up 3 bases and J gave up 7 bases; unmatched junction bases: 8. The V gene's germline CDR1 is MNHEY and CDR2 SMNVEV (reference sequence). The CDR3 spans 14 residues. CDR3 residues: CASSLTGTAGGYTF. CDR3 in DNA: TGTGCCAGCAGTTTGACCGGGACAGCCGGTGGCTACACCTTC.

The chain uses TRBV19 and TRBJ1-3, with D perhaps TRBD1 (6 bases). Germline V gene data show CDR1 as LNHDA and CDR2 as SQIVND (reference sequence). The CDR3 contains 16 residues. V lost 5 bases, J lost 0 bases, and 14 bases lay in between. CDR3 sequence: CASSGKRDTSGNTIYF. The CDR3 coding sequence is TGTGCCAGTAGTGGCAAACGGGACACCTCTGGAAACACCATATATTTT.

The chain couples TRBV29-1 to TRBJ2-1, with 12 bases identical to TRBD1. Trimming at V came to 3 bases and at J to 6 bases, leaving 6 bases not matched to a gene. Germline-derived CDR1 and CDR2 are SQVTM and ANQGSEA. CDR3 length: 15 residues. The CDR3 is CSVEAGTGGINEQFF. In nucleotides, the CDR3 is TGCAGCGTTGAGGCCGGGACAGGGGGCATCAATGAGCAGTTCTTC.

The rearrangement links TRBV5-8 to TRBJ1-5; the match to TRBD1 covers 11 bases. The CDR3 consists of 15 residues. Germline CDR1 and CDR2: SGHTS and YDEGEE. The junction had 2 bases not matched to a gene; V was cut back by 0 bases and J by 6 bases. The CDR3 sequence: CASSLGTGGVQPQHF. CDR3 bases: TGTGCCAGCAGCTTGGGGACAGGGGGCGTTCAGCCCCAGCATTTT.

By share, this clone counts as medium-sized. The chain uses TRBV19 and TRBJ1-2; 7 bases match TRBD1. J gave up 2 bases and V 5 bases, and 8 bases lay outside the gene matches. The germline CDR1 and CDR2 sequences are LNHDA and SQIVND (reference sequence). CDR3 size: 15 residues. The CDR3 loop reads CASSGEQGNNYGYTF. The CDR3 DNA reads TGTGCCAGTAGTGGGGAACAGGGGAACAACTATGGCTACACCTTC.

This chain connects TRBV7-3 to TRBJ1-1; D is perhaps TRBD1 (5 bases). Trimming removed 5 bases at V and 1 base at J, with 8 bases between. CDR3 size: 13 residues. Germline assignment: CDR1 SGHTA and CDR2 FQGTGA. For the CDR3, the DNA is TGTGCCAGCAGCACAGACAGGAACACTGAAGCTTTCTTT. Its protein is CASSTDRNTEAFF.

The rearrangement links TRBV5-1 to TRBJ2-3, with 12 positions matching TRBD2. This CDR3 has 16 residues. V gave up 4 bases and J gave up 6 bases; unmatched junction bases: 9. Germline CDR1 SGHRS, CDR2 YFSETQ. The CDR3 region is CASSPKLAGGRDTQYF. The CDR3 DNA reads TGCGCCAGCAGCCCTAAGCTAGCGGGGGGGCGTGATACGCAGTATTTT.

This chain uses TRBV15 with TRBJ1-5; no firm D call. The germline V gene has CDR1 LNHNV and CDR2 YYDKDF (reference sequence). Trimming stripped 4 bases from V and 6 bases from J, with 22 bases between. This CDR3 comprises 17 residues. CDR3 DNA sequence: TGTGCCACCAGCAACCCCCGGGGAGGGAGCGAAAGTCAGCCCCAGCATTTT. Protein product: CATSNPRGGSESQPQHF.

The rearrangement links TRBV5-1 to TRBJ2-7, with TRBD1 matching 9 bases. Germline V lookup: CDR1 SGHRS, CDR2 YFSETQ. The length of the CDR3 is 15 residues. V lost 0 bases, J lost 4 bases, and 5 bases stayed unmatched. The CDR3 spells CASSLGTGDLYEQYF. CDR3 bases: TGCGCCAGCAGCTTGGGGACAGGGGACTTATACGAGCAGTACTTC. Together with reference TRBV5-1 and TRBJ2-7, the CDR3 gives the full variable domain: KAGVTQTPRYLIKTRGQQVTLSCSPISGHRSVSWYQQTPGQGLQFLFEYFSETQRNKGNFPGRFSGRQFSNSRSEMNVSTLELGDSALYLCASSLGTGDLYEQYFGPGTRLTVT.

The chain links TRBV4-1 to TRBJ2-3; 13 nucleotides line up with TRBD2. CDR1 and CDR2 (germline): MGHRA, YSYEKL. V lost 4 bases to trimming and J lost 8 bases; unmatched junction nucleotides: 12. CDR3 length: 17 amino acids. The DNA of the CDR3 is TGCGCCAGCAGCCGGCCCCGGACTAGCGGGGGCCTTTCTACGCAGTATTTT. This gives the protein CASSRPRTSGGLSTQYF.

CDR3: CASSTGQQNTEAFF. In DNA form, the CDR3 reads TGTGCCAGTAGTACCGGACAGCAGAACACTGAAGCTTTCTTT. The chain joins TRBV19 to TRBJ1-1; TRBD1 is a possible D gene (6 bases). V shed 4 bases and J shed 1 base, with 10 bases lying between them. The CDR3 has 14 residues. Per germline, CDR1 LNHDA and CDR2 SQIVND (reference sequence).

This chain uses TRBV2 with TRBJ1-1; 8 nucleotides line up with TRBD1. Germline V lookup: CDR1 SNHLY, CDR2 FYNNEI. The CDR3 length is 13 residues. The V segment lost 7 bases and the J segment 7 bases; nucleotides outside the gene matches: 8. CDR3 sequence (DNA): TGTGCCAGCATGGACAGGGAACTACTTGAAGCTTTCTTT. Protein product: CASMDRELLEAFF.

CDR3: CASSLSLAGGPNTGELFF. For the CDR3, the DNA is TGCGCCAGCAGCTTGAGCCTAGCGGGGGGGCCGAACACCGGGGAGCTGTTTTTT. The J gene is TRBJ2-2, the V gene TRBV5-1; 12 bases line up with TRBD2. This CDR3 has 18 residues. With 1 base clipped from V and 0 bases from J, the junction kept 4 bases outside the gene matches. CDR1 and CDR2 (germline): SGHRS, YFSETQ.

V is TRBV5-6 and J is TRBJ1-2, with 7 nucleotides matching TRBD1. The V gene end was trimmed by 2 bases and the J gene end by 4 bases; junction bases not matched to a gene: 11. The length of the CDR3 is 16 residues. Germline CDR1 SGHDT, CDR2 YYEEEE. CDR3 in amino acids: CASSLVGTVRPYGYTF. CDR3 coding DNA: TGTGCCAGCAGCTTAGTTGGGACAGTCCGACCCTATGGCTACACCTTC.

The V and J genes are TRBV6-5 and TRBJ2-3; perhaps TRBD1 as D (5 bases). Germline CDR1 reads MNHEY; CDR2 reads SVGAGI. The CDR3 runs to 15 residues. Trimming removed 5 bases from V and 6 bases from J, with 18 bases in between. CDR3 sequence reads: CASSPTGIQSDTQYF. CDR3 DNA: TGTGCCAGCAGTCCAACAGGAATTCAGTCGGATACGCAGTATTTT.

The chain combines TRBV6-5 with TRBJ2-3, with TRBD1 as a possible D gene (5 bases). Germline-derived CDR1 and CDR2 are MNHEY and SVGAGI. The CDR3 has 11 amino acids. The V end lost 4 bases, the J end lost 8 bases, and 7 bases lay between the germline ends. CDR3 in amino acids: CASSFDSTQYF. CDR3 nucleotide sequence: TGTGCCAGCAGTTTTGACAGTACGCAGTATTTT.

The chain carries TRBV5-4 and TRBJ1-1; D perhaps matches TRBD1 (5 bases). The V and J ends lost 0 bases and 8 bases respectively, with 8 bases between them. The CDR3 length is 12 residues. Per the germline V gene, CDR1 is SGHNT and CDR2 is YYREEE (reference sequence). The CDR3 region is CASSLEQAEAFF. CDR3 bases: TGTGCCAGCAGCTTGGAACAGGCCGAAGCTTTCTTT. The full variable domain, completed using reference TRBV5-4 and TRBJ1-1, is ETGVTQSPTHLIKTRGQQVTLRCSSQSGHNTVSWYQQALGQGPQFIFQYYREEENGRGNFPPRFSGLQFPNYSSELNVNALELDDSALYLCASSLEQAEAFFGQGTRLTVV.

The gene calls are TRBV18 and TRBJ1-2; D not certain. The V end was cut by 3 bases, the J end by 8 bases, with 16 bases between. This CDR3 is built from 14 residues. From germline, CDR1 is KGHSH and CDR2 LQKENI. The CDR3 loop reads CASSPVRGAPGYTF. The CDR3 DNA is TGTGCCAGCTCACCGGTAAGAGGAGCTCCGGGCTACACCTTC. Combining the CDR3 with reference TRBV18 and TRBJ1-2 gives the whole variable domain NAGVMQNPRHLVRRRGQEARLRCSPMKGHSHVYWYRQLPEEGLKFMVYLQKENIIDESGMPKERFSAEFPKEGPSILRIQQVVRGDSAAYFCASSPVRGAPGYTFGSGTRLTVV.

CDR3 coding DNA: TGTGCCAGCAGTTCCCCTCTCAGACTAGCGGGGGTAAATACGCAGTATTTT. Translation gives CASSSPLRLAGVNTQYF. This sequence joins TRBV28 and TRBJ2-3, with 12 bases matching TRBD2. The length of the CDR3 is 17 residues. Germline assignment: CDR1 MDHEN and CDR2 SYDVKM. V was clipped by 4 bases and J by 7 bases; unmatched bases: 12.

The V and J genes are TRBV6-5 and TRBJ2-7, with a possible D match to TRBD2 (5 bases). The CDR3 contains 11 residues. CDR1 and CDR2 from the germline V gene are MNHEY and SVGAGI. Trimming removed 4 bases at V and 6 bases at J, with 7 bases between. CDR3 in DNA: TGTGCCAGCAGTTTCGGAGGCGAGCAGTACTTC. It encodes CASSFGGEQYF.

V is TRBV21-1 and J is TRBJ2-3; TRBD1, as called in the table, went unchecked against the DNA. TRBV21-1 is tagged as a pseudogene. The CDR3 runs to 16 residues. CDR3 residues: CASSKATVTDTDTQYF. The CDR3 DNA reads as TGTGCCAGCAGCAAAGCGACGGTGACAGACACAGATACGCAGTATTTT.

In its sample, this clone was seen a few times. This sequence joins TRBV5-6 and TRBJ1-4; maybe TRBD1 (6 bases). The V gene's germline CDR1 is SGHDT and CDR2 YYEEEE. CDR3 length equals 16 residues. Trimming shortened V by 2 bases and J by 5 bases, and 16 bases separated the two germline ends. CDR3 loop: CASSLSVNRENEKLFF. The CDR3 DNA sequence: TGTGCCAGCAGCTTATCTGTTAACAGGGAGAATGAAAAACTGTTTTTT.

This clone was seen just once. CDR3: CASSIGQGGGNIQYF. In DNA, the CDR3 is TGTGCCAGTAGTATAGGGCAGGGGGGAGGAAACATTCAGTACTTC. The rearrangement joins TRBV19 to TRBJ2-4; maybe TRBD1 (7 bases). V was trimmed by 1 base and J by 6 bases, leaving 13 bases between them. The CDR3 sequence is 15 residues long. Per the germline V gene, CDR1 is LNHDA and CDR2 is SQIVND (reference sequence).

This chain links TRBV11-2 with TRBJ2-7; 11 bases map to TRBD1. V trimming: 4 bases; J trimming: 3 bases; junction bases outside the gene matches: 11. This CDR3 contains 17 residues. Looked up from germline, CDR1 is SGHAT and CDR2 is FQNNGV. DNA of the CDR3: TGTGCCAGCAGCTCGCCGACCTCCGGGACAGGGGGCTACGAGCAGTACTTC. It is translated as CASSSPTSGTGGYEQYF.

V and J are TRBV30 and TRBJ2-2; 14 nucleotides agree with TRBD2. Germline CDR1 GTSNPN, CDR2 SVGIG (reference sequence). This CDR3 is 16 amino acids long. V shed 0 bases and J 7 bases; nucleotides not matched to a gene: 4. CDR3 coding DNA: TGTGCCTGGAGTGTTCCGGGACTAGCGGGGGTCGGGGAGCTGTTTTTT. This sequence encodes CAWSVPGLAGVGELFF.